The present T cell receptor (beta chain) was sequenced within a study of T cell responses to AZD1222 COVID-19 vaccine. General study findings and limits: Only six people who got AZD1222 tested seropositive at baseline. It should be noted that donors were predominantly white British and more often female, and clonal diversity was possibly underestimated.

The repertoire was sequenced with immunoSEQ multiplex PCR; TCRdb's copy has only in-frame clones and lacks some. The table has fewer than 130,000 clones, roughly nine tenths seen once. This CDR3 is 12 amino acids long. V lost 2 bases, J lost 10 bases, and 10 bases lay in between. Germline V gene sequence: CDR1 SGHTS, CDR2 YDEGEE. Note on this clone: Antigen unknown.

The sequence came from an adult who received the AZD1222 COVID-19 vaccine. The specimen comprised peripheral blood, sampled 28 days after the second AZD1222 dose. The rearrangement joins TRBV5-8 to TRBJ2-1; D is possibly TRBD1 or TRBD2 (5 bases each). CDR3 region: CASSFTGTEQFF. The CDR3 nucleotides are TGTGCCAGCAGCTTCACCGGGACCGAGCAGTTCTTC. The full variable domain, with the rest looked up from reference TRBV5-8 and TRBJ2-1, is EAGVTQSPTHLIKTRGQQATLRCSPISGHTSVYWYQQALGLGLQFLLWYDEGEERNRGNFPPRFSGRQFPNYSSELNVNALELEDSALYLCASSFTGTEQFFGPGTRLTVL.